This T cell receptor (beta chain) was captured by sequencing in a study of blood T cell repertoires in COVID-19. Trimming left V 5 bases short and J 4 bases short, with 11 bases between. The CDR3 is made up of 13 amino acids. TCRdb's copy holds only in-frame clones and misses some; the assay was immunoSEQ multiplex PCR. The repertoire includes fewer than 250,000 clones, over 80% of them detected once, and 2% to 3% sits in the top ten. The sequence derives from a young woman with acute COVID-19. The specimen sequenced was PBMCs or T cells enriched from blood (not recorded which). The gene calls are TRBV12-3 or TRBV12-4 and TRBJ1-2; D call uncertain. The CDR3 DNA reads TGTGCCAGCAGTCCCATGCCGGGCTATGGCTACACCTTC. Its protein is CASSPMPGYGYTF.